The 31 T cell receptor beta chains listed next were all sequenced from one sample in a study of blood T cell repertoires in COVID-19. Only in-frame clones appear in the TCRdb table, and some are missing; sequencing was by immunoSEQ multiplex PCR. Of under 350,000 clones in the sample, about four fifths were seen once. The sequenced sample was peripheral blood. Every receptor here comes from a woman in her fifties or sixties who had recovered from COVID-19.

The rearrangement joins TRBV12-3 or TRBV12-4 to TRBJ1-2; no clear D gene. The germline V and J ends were trimmed by 6 bases and 5 bases, with 10 bases remaining between them. The CDR3 is 12 residues long. The CDR3 is CASSQTLYGYTF. CDR3 sequence (DNA): TGTGCCAGCAGCCAAACTCTGTATGGCTACACCTTC.

Comments on this clone: Other DNA sequences in this sample translate to the same CDR3. This CDR3 is CASSPGQGTTGELFF. CDR3 bases: TGTGCCAGCTCACCTGGACAGGGGACCACCGGGGAGCTGTTTTTT. The rearrangement links TRBV18 to TRBJ2-2; 9 bases fit TRBD1. V shed 3 bases, J shed 4 bases, and the junction held 3 bases outside the gene matches. The CDR3 is 15 residues long. Germline lookup yields CDR1 KGHSH and CDR2 LQKENI. Based on the CDR3 plus reference TRBV18 and TRBJ2-2, the full variable domain is NAGVMQNPRHLVRRRGQEARLRCSPMKGHSHVYWYRQLPEEGLKFMVYLQKENIIDESGMPKERFSAEFPKEGPSILRIQQVVRGDSAAYFCASSPGQGTTGELFFGEGSRLTVL.

This rearrangement joins TRBV11-1 to TRBJ2-1; 7 bases align to TRBD1. J was trimmed by 1 base and V by 1 base; bases with no gene match: 4. This CDR3 has 16 residues. CDR1 and CDR2 (germline): SGHAT, FQDESV (reference sequence). The CDR3 DNA follows: TGTGCCAGCAGCTTAGGGGGCAGGGGGTCCTACAATGAGCAGTTCTTC. Protein: CASSLGGRGSYNEQFF.

This chain joins TRBV29-1 and TRBJ1-2, with 8 nucleotides matching TRBD1. Unmatched junction bases numbered 14, after V lost 3 bases and J lost 8 bases. Per the germline V gene, CDR1 is SQVTM and CDR2 is ANQGSEA. This CDR3 region has 15 residues. The CDR3 here is CSVDWQGARSGGYTF. In DNA, the CDR3 is TGCAGCGTTGACTGGCAGGGGGCGCGTTCGGGCGGCTACACCTTC.

The DNA for the CDR3 is TGTGCCACCAGCAGAGACACGGGAGGGGGCTACGAGCAGTACTTC. Protein product: CATSRDTGGGYEQYF. The rearrangement uses TRBV15 and TRBJ2-7; TRBD2 matches at 8 bases. The germline gives CDR1 LNHNV, CDR2 YYDKDF (reference sequence). CDR3 length: 15 amino acids. V shed 0 bases, J shed 3 bases, and the junction held 4 bases outside the gene matches.

This clone was detected ten times or more. The chain employs TRBV27 and TRBJ1-5; D may be TRBD1 (5 bases). This CDR3 is built from 17 residues. V was pared by 2 bases and J by 0 bases, with 14 bases between. Germline V gene lookup returns CDR1 MNHEY and CDR2 SMNVEV (reference sequence). Written as DNA, the CDR3 is TGTGCCAGCAGTTTAACAGGCGCCGCTTATAGCAATCAGCCCCAGCATTTT. This encodes CASSLTGAAYSNQPQHF.

The chain is built from TRBV5-4 and TRBJ2-5, with TRBD2 identical over 10 bases. Trimming took 0 bases from V and 5 from J; bases not matched to a gene: 10. Germline V lookup: CDR1 SGHNT, CDR2 YYREEE (reference sequence). This CDR3 is built from 17 residues. The CDR3, as DNA: TGTGCCAGCAGCTTGGGAGGAGCGGGAGGGCCTTTGGAGACCCAGTACTTC. As protein: CASSLGGAGGPLETQYF.

V usage is TRBV2 and J usage is TRBJ2-3, with D perhaps TRBD2 (5 bases). V lost 6 bases and J 2 bases, leaving 12 bases between the germline ends. The germline gives CDR1 SNHLY, CDR2 FYNNEI. The length of the CDR3 is 14 residues. This CDR3 reads CASRGRGTTDTQYF. For the CDR3, the DNA is TGTGCCAGCAGGGGTCGGGGAACCACAGATACGCAGTATTTT.

The genes are TRBV28 and TRBJ2-7; 10 bases map to TRBD1. The germline V gene encodes CDR1 MDHEN and CDR2 SYDVKM. V dropped 6 bases and J dropped 4; count of bases not matched to a gene: 15. The CDR3 covers 17 residues. The CDR3 region is CASSLGLATGGRYEQYF. CDR3 nucleotides: TGTGCCAGCAGCCTAGGTTTGGCGACAGGGGGCAGGTACGAGCAGTACTTC. Using reference TRBV28 and TRBJ2-7 for the parts outside the CDR3, the full variable domain is DVKVTQSSRYLVKRTGEKVFLECVQDMDHENMFWYRQDPGLGLRLIYFSYDVKMKEKGDIPEGYSVSREKKERFSLILESASTNQTSMYLCASSLGLATGGRYEQYFGPGTRLTVT.

The chain employs TRBV18 and TRBJ1-6, with D possibly TRBD1 on 5 matching bases. The CDR3 covers 16 residues. Per germline, CDR1 KGHSH and CDR2 LQKENI. Trimming cost V 2 bases and J 7 bases, with 15 bases left between them. The chain's CDR3 is CASSPVQGGRNSPLHF. CDR3 DNA sequence: TGTGCCAGCTCACCAGTCCAGGGAGGTAGGAATTCACCCCTCCACTTT.

In DNA, the CDR3 is TGTGCCAGCAGCTCCCCGGGACTAGCGGGCACAGATACGCAGTATTTT. Protein product: CASSSPGLAGTDTQYF. The chain has TRBV5-6 and TRBJ2-3; 11 bases line up with TRBD2. This CDR3 has 16 residues. V lost 3 bases, J lost 1 base, and 4 bases stayed unmatched. Germline assignment: CDR1 SGHDT and CDR2 YYEEEE.

V usage is TRBV30 and J usage is TRBJ1-6, with TRBD1 matching over 9 bases. The CDR3 length is 15 residues. V dropped 1 base and J dropped 9; count of bases not matched to a gene: 7. Germline CDR1 is GTSNPN and CDR2 is SVGIG (reference sequence). The CDR3 nucleotides are TGTGCCTGGAGTGGCCCCGGGACAGGGATTTCACCCCTCCACTTT. Translation gives CAWSGPGTGISPLHF.

The chain carries TRBV9 and TRBJ2-1; TRBD2 is a possible D gene (6 bases). From germline, CDR1 is SGDLS and CDR2 YYNGEE. The CDR3 sequence is 13 residues long. The V gene lost 0 bases and the J gene lost 15 bases, with 16 bases spanning the gap. The CDR3 coding sequence is TGTGCCAGCAGCGTAGCCCCTGGGAGGTGGGTGTTCTTC. Protein product: CASSVAPGRWVFF. Filled out from reference TRBV9 and TRBJ2-1, the complete variable domain reads DSGVTQTPKHLITATGQRVTLRCSPRSGDLSVYWYQQSLDQGLQFLIQYYNGEERAKGNILERFSAQQFPDLHSELNLSSLELGDSALYFCASSVAPGRWVFFGPGTRLTVL.

The chain recombines TRBV28 with TRBJ1-2, with D maybe TRBD1 (6 bases). CDR1 is MDHEN, CDR2 SYDVKM, per germline. Trimming took 4 bases from V and 2 from J, leaving 14 bases between them. The CDR3 consists of 15 residues. The CDR3 reads CASSYAGVSNYGYTF. In nucleotides, the CDR3 is TGTGCCAGCAGTTATGCAGGGGTTTCGAACTATGGCTACACCTTC.

The V and J genes are TRBV19 and TRBJ1-5, with TRBD1 matching over 9 bases. Germline trimming cut 3 bases from V and 1 base from J; bases unmatched to any gene: 7. The CDR3 spans 17 residues. Germline values: CDR1 LNHDA, CDR2 SQIVND (reference sequence). DNA of the CDR3: TGTGCCAGTAGTATCATAACAGGGGGCAGCAGCAATCAGCCCCAGCATTTT. Encoded protein: CASSIITGGSSNQPQHF.

This chain uses TRBV28 with TRBJ1-4, with TRBD1 as a possible D gene (5 bases). Germline values: CDR1 MDHEN, CDR2 SYDVKM. CDR3 length: 14 residues. V was shortened by 5 bases and J by 5 bases, with 12 bases between the two germline ends. This CDR3 reads CASSTGGGNEKLFF. The CDR3 DNA is TGTGCCAGCAGTACTGGGGGGGGGAATGAAAAACTGTTTTTT. Together with reference TRBV28 and TRBJ1-4, the CDR3 gives the full variable domain: DVKVTQSSRYLVKRTGEKVFLECVQDMDHENMFWYRQDPGLGLRLIYFSYDVKMKEKGDIPEGYSVSREKKERFSLILESASTNQTSMYLCASSTGGGNEKLFFGSGTQLSVL.

Here the CDR3 DNA reads TGTGCCAGCAGTGAATGGGGGGGCGCGGGCAATCAGCCCCAGCATTTT. Protein product: CASSEWGGAGNQPQHF. The V call is TRBV2, the J call TRBJ1-5; TRBD1 might be the D (6 bases). V dropped 2 bases and J dropped 2 bases, with 13 bases sitting between them. Germline CDR1 is SNHLY and CDR2 is FYNNEI. The length of the CDR3 is 16 residues.

The chain combines TRBV14 with TRBJ1-1; unclear D gene. CDR3 length equals 13 residues. V gave up 2 bases and J gave up 6 bases, with 10 bases separating them. Germline values: CDR1 SGHDN, CDR2 FVKESK. In DNA form, the CDR3 reads TGTGCCAGCAGCCAACTTATACGGGCTGAAGCTTTCTTT. This encodes CASSQLIRAEAFF.

This clone was seen a handful of times. CDR3 sequence: CATSSRKGGLYGYTF. CDR3 bases: TGTGCCACCAGCAGCCGCAAAGGGGGCCTCTATGGCTACACCTTC. This chain joins TRBV15 and TRBJ1-2; 7 nucleotides align to TRBD1. CDR3 length: 15 amino acids. The ends lost 3 bases at V and 4 bases at J; junction bases unmatched: 8. Germline CDR1 is LNHNV and CDR2 is YYDKDF (reference sequence).

DNA of the CDR3: TGTGCCAGCACCAGGAGGGACAGGGTAACCGGGGAGCTGTTTTTT. Its protein is CASTRRDRVTGELFF. The rearrangement uses TRBV28 and TRBJ2-2; 9 bases agree with TRBD1. This CDR3 is 15 amino acids long. CDR1 is MDHEN, CDR2 SYDVKM, per germline. V shed 7 bases and J 5 bases; nucleotides not matched to a gene: 8. Complete variable domain (other parts from reference TRBV28 and TRBJ2-2): DVKVTQSSRYLVKRTGEKVFLECVQDMDHENMFWYRQDPGLGLRLIYFSYDVKMKEKGDIPEGYSVSREKKERFSLILESASTNQTSMYLCASTRRDRVTGELFFGEGSRLTVL.

This chain connects TRBV3-1 (or the pseudogene TRBV3-2) to TRBJ1-4; TRBD1 matches 11 bases. V trimming: 2 bases; J trimming: 7 bases; junction bases outside the gene matches: 6. CDR3 size: 16 residues. CDR1 and CDR2 (germline): LGHDT, YNNKEL (reference sequence). CDR3 bases: TGTGCCAGCAGCCAACTATCGGGGACAGGGGGTGAAAAACTGTTTTTT. This translates into CASSQLSGTGGEKLFF.

The chain uses TRBV4-1 and TRBJ2-2, with D possibly TRBD2 on 5 matching bases. The germline V and J ends were trimmed by 5 bases and 3 bases, with 16 bases remaining between them. Per the germline V gene, CDR1 is MGHRA and CDR2 is YSYEKL. This CDR3 region has 16 residues. DNA of the CDR3: TGCGCCAGCAGCGGAGGACGACCTACTCACACCGGGGAGCTGTTTTTT. Residues: CASSGGRPTHTGELFF.

V gene TRBV4-3 combines with J gene TRBJ1-6, with 8 bases that match TRBD1. The CDR3 has 15 residues. Germline trimming cut 1 base from V and 4 bases from J; bases unmatched to any gene: 0. Germline CDR1 and CDR2: LGHNA and YSLEER. Here the CDR3 reads CASSQGQGYNSPLHF. CDR3 coding DNA: TGCGCCAGCAGCCAAGGACAGGGGTATAATTCACCCCTCCACTTT.

The V gene is TRBV30, the J gene TRBJ1-3; 8 bases agree with TRBD1. CDR1 GTSNPN and CDR2 SVGIG come from the germline V gene (reference sequence). The V gene end was trimmed by 2 bases and the J gene end by 0 bases; junction bases not matched to a gene: 3. The CDR3 runs 15 residues. The CDR3 loop is CAWSHRGNSGNTIYF. In DNA, the CDR3 is TGTGCCTGGAGTCACAGGGGGAACTCTGGAAACACCATATATTTT. Full variable domain (rest looked up from reference TRBV30 and TRBJ1-3): SQTIHQWPATLVQPVGSPLSLECTVEGTSNPNLYWYRQAAGRGLQLLFYSVGIGQISSEVPQNLSASRPQDRQFILSSKKLLLSDSGFYLCAWSHRGNSGNTIYFGEGSWLTVV.

This chain joins TRBV7-3 and TRBJ2-2; D ambiguous. The CDR3 spans 11 residues. CDR1 and CDR2 (germline): SGHTA, FQGTGA. Trimming took off 2 bases at V and 7 bases at J, with 2 bases between the two ends. The DNA for the CDR3 is TGTGCCAGCAGCTTACACGGGGAGCTGTTTTTT. It is translated as CASSLHGELFF.

V usage is TRBV5-1 and J usage is TRBJ1-4, with 9 bases matching TRBD1. CDR3 length: 15 amino acids. Trimming at V came to 4 bases and at J to 6 bases, leaving 7 bases not matched to a gene. Germline V lookup: CDR1 SGHRS, CDR2 YFSETQ. The CDR3 protein is CASSPRTGEDEKLFF. CDR3 DNA sequence: TGCGCCAGCAGCCCGAGGACAGGGGAGGATGAAAAACTGTTTTTT. Combining the CDR3 with reference TRBV5-1 and TRBJ1-4 gives the whole variable domain KAGVTQTPRYLIKTRGQQVTLSCSPISGHRSVSWYQQTPGQGLQFLFEYFSETQRNKGNFPGRFSGRQFSNSRSEMNVSTLELGDSALYLCASSPRTGEDEKLFFGSGTQLSVL.

This sequence joins TRBV15 and TRBJ1-2; D is perhaps TRBD1 (6 bases). CDR1 is LNHNV, CDR2 YYDKDF, per germline (reference sequence). This CDR3 region has 13 residues. The V end was cut by 4 bases, the J end by 8 bases, with 14 bases between. The CDR3 region is CATSTRTVSGYTF. CDR3 bases: TGTGCCACCAGCACCAGGACAGTGTCGGGCTACACCTTC.

CDR3 bases: TGTGCCAGTAGTTTACGGGACACACAAGAGACCCAGTACTTC. Amino acid sequence: CASSLRDTQETQYF. The chain combines TRBV19 with TRBJ2-5; D is perhaps TRBD1 (6 bases). This CDR3 has 14 residues. V was pared by 5 bases and J by 2 bases, with 12 bases between. Germline V CDR1 and CDR2: LNHDA, SQIVND (reference sequence).

On this clone: The sample contains more than one DNA sequence encoding this CDR3. The rearrangement joins TRBV28 to TRBJ2-5; TRBD2 agrees at 10 bases. Per germline, CDR1 MDHEN and CDR2 SYDVKM. The trim removed 3 bases at V and 5 bases at J, leaving 3 bases unmatched. CDR3 size: 14 residues. The CDR3 loop is CASSLGTSVETQYF. In DNA form, the CDR3 reads TGTGCCAGCAGTTTGGGGACTAGCGTTGAGACCCAGTACTTC.

This clone is a singleton in its sample. The gene calls are TRBV7-2 and TRBJ2-1; 9 positions match TRBD2. This CDR3 is built from 15 residues. The V gene end was trimmed by 5 bases and the J gene end by 5 bases; junction bases not matched to a gene: 7. Germline-derived CDR1 and CDR2 are SGHTA and FQGNSA. The CDR3 loop is CASSHRTSENNEQFF. The CDR3 DNA sequence: TGTGCCAGCAGCCACCGGACTAGCGAGAACAATGAGCAGTTCTTC.

This clone was detected a few times. The chain is built from TRBV5-1 and TRBJ1-1; D is ambiguous. The ends were cut back, 0 bases at V and 0 bases at J, with 12 bases in the middle. Germline loops: CDR1 SGHRS, CDR2 YFSETQ. The CDR3 consists of 16 residues. The chain's CDR3 is CASSLAWHHMNTEAFF. CDR3 in DNA: TGCGCCAGCAGCTTGGCCTGGCACCACATGAACACTGAAGCTTTCTTT.